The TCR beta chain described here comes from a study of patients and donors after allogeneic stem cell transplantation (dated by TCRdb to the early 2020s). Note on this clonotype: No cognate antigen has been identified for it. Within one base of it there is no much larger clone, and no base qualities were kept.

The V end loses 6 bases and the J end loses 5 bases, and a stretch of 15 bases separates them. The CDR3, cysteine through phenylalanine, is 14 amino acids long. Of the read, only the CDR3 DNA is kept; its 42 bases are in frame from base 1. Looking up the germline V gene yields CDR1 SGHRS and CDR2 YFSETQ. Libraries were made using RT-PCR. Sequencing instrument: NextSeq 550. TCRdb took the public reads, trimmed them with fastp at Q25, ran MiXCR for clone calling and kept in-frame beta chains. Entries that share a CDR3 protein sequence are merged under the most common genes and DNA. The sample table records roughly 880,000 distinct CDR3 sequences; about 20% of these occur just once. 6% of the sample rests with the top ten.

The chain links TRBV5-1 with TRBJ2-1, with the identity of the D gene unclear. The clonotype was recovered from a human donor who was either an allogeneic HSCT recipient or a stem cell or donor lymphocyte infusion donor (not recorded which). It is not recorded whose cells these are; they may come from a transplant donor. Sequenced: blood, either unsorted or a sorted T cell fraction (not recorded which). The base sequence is TGCGCCAGCAACCTGAACAGCGTTAACAATGAGCAGTTCTTC. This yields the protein CASNLNSVNNEQFF. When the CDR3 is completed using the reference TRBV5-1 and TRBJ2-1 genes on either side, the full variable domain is KAGVTQTPRYLIKTRGQQVTLSCSPISGHRSVSWYQQTPGQGLQFLFEYFSETQRNKGNFPGRFSGRQFSNSRSEMNVSTLELGDSALYLCASNLNSVNNEQFFGPGTRLTVL.